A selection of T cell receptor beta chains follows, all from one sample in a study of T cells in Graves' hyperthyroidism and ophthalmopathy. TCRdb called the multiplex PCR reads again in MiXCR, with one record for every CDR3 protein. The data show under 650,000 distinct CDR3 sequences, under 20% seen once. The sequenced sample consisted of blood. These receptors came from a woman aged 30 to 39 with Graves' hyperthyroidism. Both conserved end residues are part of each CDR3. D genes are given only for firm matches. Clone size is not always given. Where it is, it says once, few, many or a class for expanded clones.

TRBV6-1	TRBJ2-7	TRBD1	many	TGTGCCAGCAGCTACGGGACAGGCCGGTACGAGCAGTACTTC	CASSYGTGRYEQYF
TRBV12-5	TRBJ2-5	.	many	TGTGCTAGTGCCGAAGGGGGGGCGTACAATCAAGAGACCCAGTACTTC	CASAEGGAYNQETQYF
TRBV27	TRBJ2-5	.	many	TGTGCCAGCAGTTTATTCGCCAGAGAGACCCAGTACTTC	CASSLFARETQYF
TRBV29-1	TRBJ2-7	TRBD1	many	TGCAGCGTCGCTAAGCGGACAGGTGGATACGAGCAGTACTTC	CSVAKRTGGYEQYF
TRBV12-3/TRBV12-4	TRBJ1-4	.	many	TGTGCCAGCAGCTACGGATTGCCTAATGAAAAACTGTTTTTT	CASSYGLPNEKLFF
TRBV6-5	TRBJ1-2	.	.	TGTGCCAGCAGTTACCCTGGGACATTTGGCTACACCTTC	CASSYPGTFGYTF
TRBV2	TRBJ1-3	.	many	TGTGCCAGCAGTGTGGCGGACAGATCTGGAAACACCATATATTTT	CASSVADRSGNTIYF
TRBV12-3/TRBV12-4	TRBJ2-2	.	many	TGTGCCAGCAGTTTGGAGTTCGGGGAGCTGTTTTTT	CASSLEFGELFF
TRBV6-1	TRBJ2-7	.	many	TGTGCCAGCACCCCACTAGGGACACAGGACGAGCAGTACTTC	CASTPLGTQDEQYF
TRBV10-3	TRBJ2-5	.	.	TGTGCCATCAGTGAGTCGGGACCTACCGAGACCCAGTACTTC	CAISESGPTETQYF
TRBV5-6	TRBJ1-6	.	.	TGTGCCGGCAGCTCGACAGAAGACTATAATTCACCCCTCCACTTT	CAGSSTEDYNSPLHF
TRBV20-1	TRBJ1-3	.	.	TGCAGTGCTAGAGACAGGGCTTCTGGAAACACCATATATTTT	CSARDRASGNTIYF
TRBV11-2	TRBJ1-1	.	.	TGTGCCAGCAACGGACCGGGGAACACTGAAGCTTTCTTT	CASNGPGNTEAFF
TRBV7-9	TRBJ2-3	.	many	TGTGCCAGCAGTTCCCGGGACACAGGCACAGATACGCAGTATTTT	CASSSRDTGTDTQYF
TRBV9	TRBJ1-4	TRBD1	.	TGTGCCAGCAGCGCAGGACAGGAAAGGAATGAAAAACTGTTTTTT	CASSAGQERNEKLFF
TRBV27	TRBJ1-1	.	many	TGTGCCAGCAGTCCTCTGGTAGGGGGCACTGAAGCTTTCTTT	CASSPLVGGTEAFF
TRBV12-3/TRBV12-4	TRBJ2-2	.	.	TGTGCCAGCAGTTTTAGAATTCGGAACAGCGGGGAGCTGTTTTTT	CASSFRIRNSGELFF
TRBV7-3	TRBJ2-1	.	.	TGTGCCAGCAGCTTAAGTGCAGGGAACAATGAGCAGTTCTTC	CASSLSAGNNEQFF
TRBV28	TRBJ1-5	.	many	TGTGCCAGCAGTTTAATCCAGGGTACCGGCAATCAGCCCCAGCATTTT	CASSLIQGTGNQPQHF
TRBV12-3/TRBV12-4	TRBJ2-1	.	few	TGTGCCTGCTCCGGGACACCAAACAATGAGCAGTTCTTC	CACSGTPNNEQFF
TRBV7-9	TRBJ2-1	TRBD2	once	TGTGCCAGCAGCTGGGGACTAGCGGGGAGAAATGAGCAGTTCTTC	CASSWGLAGRNEQFF
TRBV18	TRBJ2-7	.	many	TGTGCCAGCTCACCAGGCATGTCCTACGAGCAGTACTTC	CASSPGMSYEQYF
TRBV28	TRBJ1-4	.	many	TGTGCCAGCAGTTTTAGACGCGGCAATGAAAAACTGTTTTTT	CASSFRRGNEKLFF
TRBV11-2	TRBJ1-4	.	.	TGTGCCAGCAGCGACGGGTTAGGTGAAAAACTGTTTTTT	CASSDGLGEKLFF
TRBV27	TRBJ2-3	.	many	TGTGCCAGCAGCGGGAGCGGTGGAACAGATACGCAGTATTTT	CASSGSGGTDTQYF
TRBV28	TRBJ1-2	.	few	TGTGCCAGCAGGCTTTCATTGCTTACAGGGACCAACTATGGCTACACCTTC	CASRLSLLTGTNYGYTF
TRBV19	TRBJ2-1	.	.	TGTGCCAGTAGTACTGAACAGGGAGGGGGCTACAATGAGCAGTTCTTC	CASSTEQGGGYNEQFF
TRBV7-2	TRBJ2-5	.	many	TGTGCCAGCAGCTTAGGACGTACGGTCTACCAAGAGACCCAGTACTTC	CASSLGRTVYQETQYF
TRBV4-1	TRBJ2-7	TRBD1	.	TGCGCCAGCAGCCATGGACAGGGAGAGGGCTCCTACGAGCAGTACTTC	CASSHGQGEGSYEQYF
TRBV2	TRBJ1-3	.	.	TGTGCCAGCAGGAGAAGGCAGGGTGCTGGAAACACCATATATTTT	CASRRRQGAGNTIYF
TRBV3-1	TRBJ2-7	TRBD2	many	TGTGCCAGCAGCCGAAGGGGGGGCGGGAGGAGTTCCGAGCAGTACTTC	CASSRRGGGRSSEQYF
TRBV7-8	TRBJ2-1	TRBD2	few	TGTGCCAGCAGCCTGCGTAGCGGGAGGCCTGACAATGAGCAGTTCTTC	CASSLRSGRPDNEQFF
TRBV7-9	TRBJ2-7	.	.	TGTGCCAGCAGCCTGAGCGGGTTAGACTACGAGCAGTACTTC	CASSLSGLDYEQYF
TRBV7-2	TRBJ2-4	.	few	TGTGCCAGCAGCTTAACCGCAGGGTCGGCCAAAAACATTCAGTACTTC	CASSLTAGSAKNIQYF
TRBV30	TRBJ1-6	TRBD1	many	TGTGCCTGGAGGTCCCTGACAGGGAGGATGGATTCACCCCTCCACTTT	CAWRSLTGRMDSPLHF
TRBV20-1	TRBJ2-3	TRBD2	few	TGCAGTGCTAGAGGCCCCTGGCGGGAGGTGGCAGATACGCAGTATTTT	CSARGPWREVADTQYF
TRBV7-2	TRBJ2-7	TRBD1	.	TGTGCCAGCAGCGATCGACAGGGGGGGTCCTACGAGCAGTACTTC	CASSDRQGGSYEQYF
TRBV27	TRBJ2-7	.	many	TGTGCCACCAGGTTTATGGGGGTGCGGGCCGAGCAGTACTTC	CATRFMGVRAEQYF
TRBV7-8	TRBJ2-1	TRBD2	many	TGTGCCAGCAGCTGGACTAGCGGAGGGAGCTCCTACAATGAGCAGTTCTTC	CASSWTSGGSSYNEQFF
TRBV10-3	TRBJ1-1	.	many	TGTGCCATCGAAAGAGGGTTGAACACTGAAGCTTTCTTT	CAIERGLNTEAFF
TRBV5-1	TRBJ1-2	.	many	TGCGCCAGCAGCTTTGCTGGGGGATCCTATGGCTACACCTTC	CASSFAGGSYGYTF
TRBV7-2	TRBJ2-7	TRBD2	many	TGTGCCAGCAGCTTAGGGCGAGGGACTAGACTATACGAGCAGTACTTC	CASSLGRGTRLYEQYF
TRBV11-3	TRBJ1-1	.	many	TGTGCCAGCAGCTACAACCCATCCACTGAAGCTTTCTTT	CASSYNPSTEAFF
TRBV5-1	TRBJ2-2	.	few	TGCGCCAGCAGCCCTACTACCACCAAAGCCGGGGAGCTGTTTTTT	CASSPTTTKAGELFF
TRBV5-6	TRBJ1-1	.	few	TGTGCCAGCAGCTTGTTTCTTACTGAAGCTTTCTTT	CASSLFLTEAFF
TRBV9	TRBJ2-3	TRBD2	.	TGTGCCAGCAGCCTTCAACTAGCGGGAGTCGTTAATACGCAGTATTTT	CASSLQLAGVVNTQYF
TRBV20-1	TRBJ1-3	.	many	TGCAGTGCTAGAACCACGGGACGCGACTCTGGAAACACCATATATTTT	CSARTTGRDSGNTIYF
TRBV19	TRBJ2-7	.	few	TGTGCCAGTAAGGGCGGGGCCCTCTACGAGCAGTACTTC	CASKGGALYEQYF
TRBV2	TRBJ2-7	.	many	TGTGCCAGCACCGGGACCATAAATACCTACGAGCAGTACTTC	CASTGTINTYEQYF
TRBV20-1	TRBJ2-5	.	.	TGCAGTGCTCGACCCGGACAGCTCCAAGAGACCCAGTACTTC	CSARPGQLQETQYF
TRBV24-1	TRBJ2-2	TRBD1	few	TGTGCCACCAGTGATTCCTACAGGGGCTGGGAGCTGTTTTTT	CATSDSYRGWELFF
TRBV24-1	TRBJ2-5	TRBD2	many	TGTGCCACCAGTGATTTGAGACTAGCGGGAGGAGGAGAGACCCAGTACTTC	CATSDLRLAGGGETQYF
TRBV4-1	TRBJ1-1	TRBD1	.	TGCGCCAGCAGCCAAGTGGCAGGGGGAGCGTACACTGAAGCTTTCTTT	CASSQVAGGAYTEAFF
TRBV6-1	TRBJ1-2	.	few	TGTGCCAGCAGTCCAGGACAGCCCGTCTATGGCTACACCTTC	CASSPGQPVYGYTF
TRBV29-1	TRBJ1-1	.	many	TGCAGCGTTGAAGATCGGTTCAGTGAAGCTTTCTTT	CSVEDRFSEAFF
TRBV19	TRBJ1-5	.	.	TGTGCCAGTAGTATAGGGACCAGGGGATATCAGCCCCAGCATTTT	CASSIGTRGYQPQHF
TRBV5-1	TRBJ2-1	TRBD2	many	TGCGCCAGCAGCTTGGGACTAGCGCATTACAATGAGCAGTTCTTC	CASSLGLAHYNEQFF
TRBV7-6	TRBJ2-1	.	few	TGTGCCAGCAGCTCGATCGGGGTAGCAAATGAGCAGTTCTTC	CASSSIGVANEQFF
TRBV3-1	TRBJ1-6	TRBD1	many	TGTGCCAGCAGCCAAGAGGACAGGGATAATTCACCCCTCCACTTT	CASSQEDRDNSPLHF
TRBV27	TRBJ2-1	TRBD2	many	TGTGCCAGCAGTTCTGAGACGCTTGTAGCGGGAGTATATGATGAGCAGTTCTTC	CASSSETLVAGVYDEQFF